This T cell receptor (beta chain) originates from a study of OX40 agonist ivuxolimab in advanced cancers. Per germline, CDR1 LNHDA and CDR2 SQIVND (reference sequence). The CDR3 is 15 amino acids. The V segment lost 5 bases and the J segment 5 bases; nucleotides outside the gene matches: 8. TCRdb's copy holds only in-frame clones and misses some; the assay was immunoSEQ multiplex PCR. The table records about 46,000 clones, roughly nine tenths of them present only once. This sample comprised CD4+ or CD8+ T cells sorted from blood, obtained in a trial of the OX40 agonist ivuxolimab. This TCR was recovered from an adult with an advanced solid tumor such as melanoma, head and neck, liver or kidney cancer. The chain joins TRBV19 to TRBJ2-5, with TRBD2 identical over 10 bases. CDR3 residues: CASSDERGGRETQYF. CDR3 nucleotides: TGTGCCAGTAGTGATGAGCGGGGGGGCCGCGAGACCCAGTACTTC. The whole variable domain, remainder taken from reference TRBV19 and TRBJ2-5, is DGGITQSPKYLFRKEGQNVTLSCEQNLNHDAMYWYRQDPGQGLRLIYYSQIVNDFQKGDIAEGYSVSREKKESFPLTVTSAQKNPTAFYLCASSDERGGRETQYFGPGTRLLVL.